This TCR beta chain was sequenced for a study of technical replicates of blood from a handful of donors. Trimming took off 4 bases at V and 7 bases at J, with 13 bases between the two ends. Germline V gives CDR1 MNHEY, CDR2 SVGAGI. This CDR3 is 13 amino acids long. Clones were sequenced by immunoSEQ multiplex PCR, and TCRdb holds only the in-frame ones, with some missing. Of tens of thousands of clones listed, about 89% are singletons. The receptor comes from a human donor in good health. Some clones in this sample may be carry-over from other donors' samples. The specimen sequenced was PBMCs. This chain joins TRBV6-5 and TRBJ1-2; D possibly corresponds to TRBD1 (5 bases). CDR3 loop: CASSFSGGTGYTF. The CDR3 region has the DNA TGTGCCAGCAGTTTTTCAGGAGGGACTGGCTACACCTTC.